Listed below are T cell receptor beta chains from one sample, sequenced in a study of cytomegalovirus exposure and HLA in healthy donors. The data were produced by immunoSEQ multiplex PCR, yet TCRdb's version contains in-frame clones alone and is incomplete. The sample has approximately 99,000 clones; around 81% are singletons. Sequences were obtained from PBMCs. The receptors come from a man aged 40-55 years in good health and CMV-seropositive. CDR3s include the opening cysteine and the closing phenylalanine or tryptophan. D genes are given only for firm matches. Clone sizes are given selectively: once, few, many, or a class where the clone is expanded.

DNA,CDR3,V,D,size,J
TGCGCCAGCAGCCCGGGGACAGCTAACATGGGAGCCCAGCATTTT,CASSPGTANMGAQHF,TRBV5-1,TRBD1,NA,TRBJ1-5
TGTGCCAGCAGCCCAGGACTAGCGGGAGGGCCGGGCTATGAGCAGTTCTTC,CASSPGLAGGPGYEQFF,TRBV7-9,TRBD2,NA,TRBJ2-1
TGTGCCAGAAGCTTAGCGGGTAGCGGCAGCTCACAGTACTTC,CARSLAGSGSSQYF,TRBV7-5,NA,NA,TRBJ2-4
TGTGCCAGCAGTTACGGGCAGGGGTCCTTCTCCGGCAATCAGCCCCAGCATTTT,CASSYGQGSFSGNQPQHF,TRBV28,NA,NA,TRBJ1-5
TGTGCCAGTAGTTCCCTTGGGTGGACAGGGAACAATGAGCAGTTCTTC,CASSSLGWTGNNEQFF,TRBV19,TRBD1,NA,TRBJ2-1
TGCGCCAGCAGCTTGGCCCCGGGGAACACTGAAGCTTTCTTT,CASSLAPGNTEAFF,TRBV5-1,NA,NA,TRBJ1-1
TGTGCCAGCAGCTTAGGCGGAACAGGGGACCCAGAGCAGTTCTTC,CASSLGGTGDPEQFF,TRBV13,TRBD1,medium-sized,TRBJ2-1
TGTGCCAGCAGCTTGAGTAGCGGGGGGGACTCCTACAATGAGCAGTTCTTC,CASSLSSGGDSYNEQFF,TRBV11-1,TRBD2,NA,TRBJ2-1
TGCGCCAGCAGTGAGCACAGGGGAACCTATAATTCACCCCTCCACTTT,CASSEHRGTYNSPLHF,TRBV10-2,TRBD1,NA,TRBJ1-6
TGCGCCAGCAGCGTCGGGACAGGGGGAAGTGGCTACACCTTC,CASSVGTGGSGYTF,TRBV5-1,TRBD1,NA,TRBJ1-2
TGTGCCAGCAGCCTTGCCAGGGGTCCCTACAATGAGCAGTTCTTC,CASSLARGPYNEQFF,TRBV6-5,NA,NA,TRBJ2-1
TGTGCCTGGGCCGGGAGGGTGGATCAGCCCCAGCATTTT,CAWAGRVDQPQHF,TRBV30,NA,NA,TRBJ1-5
TGTGCCAGCAGTTGGACAGGGAGCTATGGCTACACCTTC,CASSWTGSYGYTF,TRBV27,TRBD1,NA,TRBJ1-2
TGTGCCAGCAGCTTGGTGGGTAGCGGGAGGTACCAAGAGACCCAGTACTTC,CASSLVGSGRYQETQYF,TRBV5-4,TRBD2,NA,TRBJ2-5
TGTGCCAGCCGACGGGACAGGGGGCGATTGGGCACAGATACGCAGTATTTT,CASRRDRGRLGTDTQYF,TRBV5-1,TRBD1,NA,TRBJ2-3
TGCGCCAGCAGCATCGACAGGGGGAACACTGAAGCTTTCTTT,CASSIDRGNTEAFF,TRBV5-1,TRBD1,NA,TRBJ1-1